The sample holds a few counts of the clone carrying this T cell receptor (beta chain). Its matching antigen is unknown. This sample was taken from a study of T cells after yellow fever vaccination. The study's findings and limits: Clones from primary vaccination mostly reappeared after the booster (96% CD4, under 90% CD8). Researchers noted that a small share of clonotypes showed up in both CD4 and CD8 compartments.

The CDR3 consists of 14 residues. Germline lookup yields CDR1 SGHTA and CDR2 FQGNSA. V was shortened by 1 base and J by 7 bases, with 13 bases between the two germline ends. 5'RACE template switching produced TCR cDNA carrying a universal primer site and UMIs. One entry per CDR3 protein results from TCRdb running MiXCR on the 5' RACE reads. The sample lists just over 250,000 distinct CDR3 sequences; roughly 4.8% were seen once. The rearrangement joins TRBV7-2 to TRBJ1-2; D remains ambiguous. This TCR was recovered from a man between 18 and 29 years old who received the YFV17D yellow fever vaccine. Here the sequenced sample was CD4+ T cells sorted from PBMCs, taken on the day of the yellow fever booster vaccination. CDR3 region: CASSLGVVVGGYTF. The DNA of the CDR3 is TGTGCCAGCAGCTTAGGGGTCGTGGTTGGTGGCTACACCTTC.